The 15 T cell receptor beta chains listed next were all sequenced from one sample in a study of cytomegalovirus exposure and HLA in healthy donors. Use of 60 Vbeta and 13 Jbeta primers characterized the PCR. Here immunoSEQ multiplex PCR was the method, and the copy in TCRdb shows in-frame clones only, minus some. The repertoire has about 200,000 clones, 80% to 90% of them found once; the top ten carry over 1%. The sequencing input was PBMCs. The receptors here all came from a man aged 30 to 39 in good health and CMV-seronegative.

The rearrangement links TRBV27 to TRBJ2-7; TRBD2 matches 7 bases. The J segment lost 1 base and the V segment lost 2 bases, leaving 2 bases of the junction unmatched. Per the germline V gene, CDR1 is MNHEY and CDR2 is SMNVEV (reference sequence). There are 14 residues in the CDR3. In DNA form, the CDR3 reads TGTGCCAGCAGTTTACAGGGACTATCCTACGAGCAGTACTTC. Protein sequence: CASSLQGLSYEQYF.

The chain combines TRBV6-1 with TRBJ1-2; no firm D call. Looked up from germline, CDR1 is MNHNS and CDR2 is SASEGT. This CDR3 region has 12 residues. V lost 4 bases, J lost 5 bases, and 8 bases lay in between. The CDR3 DNA reads TGTGCCAGCAGTGTGAGGGCTTATGGCTACACCTTC. Protein sequence: CASSVRAYGYTF.

The V gene is TRBV28, the J gene TRBJ1-2; TRBD1 might be the D (5 bases). This CDR3 comprises 13 residues. Germline V gene lookup returns CDR1 MDHEN and CDR2 SYDVKM. The germline V and J ends were trimmed by 3 bases and 13 bases, with 18 bases remaining between them. The CDR3 spells CASSFRSPGDATF. DNA for the CDR3: TGTGCCAGCAGTTTTCGCTCACCGGGGGATGCCACCTTC.

V gene TRBV28 combines with J gene TRBJ1-1, with D possibly matching TRBD1 (6 bases). The CDR3 is 13 amino acids. The V and J ends lost 5 bases and 3 bases respectively, with 10 bases between them. CDR1 is MDHEN and CDR2 is SYDVKM in the germline V gene. The CDR3 DNA reads TGTGCCAGCAGTCTACACAGGGACACTGAAGCTTTCTTT. Translating it yields CASSLHRDTEAFF.

This chain uses TRBV5-4 with TRBJ1-4; D perhaps matches TRBD1 (6 bases). V lost 4 bases to trimming and J lost 7 bases, with 17 bases between them. The CDR3 has 15 amino acids. Germline CDR1 is SGHNT and CDR2 is YYREEE (reference sequence). CDR3 in DNA: TGTGCCAGCAGCCCGGGGACACTCGGTGGTGAAAAACTGTTTTTT. This translates into CASSPGTLGGEKLFF.

The V and J genes are TRBV23-1 and TRBJ2-1, with D possibly being TRBD2 (6 bases). TRBV23-1 is placed among ORFs of uncertain function. Trimming cost V 3 bases and J 10 bases, with 13 bases left between them. The CDR3 is made up of 13 amino acids. The CDR3 DNA reads TGCGCCAGCAGTCACCCCCGTGGGGGGGAGCAGTTCTTC. It specifies CASSHPRGGEQFF.

This chain joins TRBV29-1 and TRBJ2-7; D is ambiguous. This CDR3 is built from 11 residues. V lost 0 bases, J lost 7 bases, and 7 bases lay in between. Germline CDR1 is SQVTM and CDR2 is ANQGSEA. As DNA, the CDR3 is TGCAGCGTTGAAGATCCCCTGGAGCAGTACTTC. Protein: CSVEDPLEQYF.

The J gene is TRBJ1-1, the V gene TRBV6-5; unclear D gene. The germline CDR1 and CDR2 sequences are MNHEY and SVGAGI. This CDR3 is built from 14 residues. V lost 0 bases and J 0 bases, leaving 5 bases between the germline ends. This CDR3 reads CASSYSPMNTEAFF. The CDR3 region has the DNA TGTGCCAGCAGTTACTCTCCCATGAACACTGAAGCTTTCTTT.

This chain connects TRBV6-5 to TRBJ1-2; D is possibly TRBD1 (5 bases). Germline V CDR1 and CDR2: MNHEY, SVGAGI. V shed 5 bases and J shed 5 bases, with 15 bases lying between them. The CDR3 sequence is 14 residues long. The CDR3 bases are TGTGCCAGCAGTGGAGGGACCGCAAAATATGGCTACACCTTC. This gives the protein CASSGGTAKYGYTF.

As for this clone: The same CDR3 also results from other DNA sequences found in this sample. The genes are TRBV7-9 and TRBJ1-5; 7 nucleotides align to TRBD1. Germline CDR1 reads SEHNR; CDR2 reads FQNEAQ (reference sequence). J gave up 2 bases and V 5 bases, and 3 bases lay outside the gene matches. This CDR3 is built from 14 residues. The CDR3 region is CASSPDRGNQPQHF. The DNA of the CDR3 is TGTGCCAGCAGCCCAGACAGGGGCAATCAGCCCCAGCATTTT.

J is TRBJ1-6 and V is TRBV20-1, with a tentative D call TRBD1 (6 bases). The germline CDR1 and CDR2 sequences are DFQATT and SNEGSKA (reference sequence). The CDR3 runs 11 residues. The ends were cut back, 6 bases at V and 16 bases at J, with 16 bases in the middle. CDR3 nucleotide sequence: TGCAGTGCCCCCTCGGGAGGGGGGCTCCACTTT. Translated, it gives CSAPSGGGLHF.

This chain links TRBV20-1 with TRBJ1-1; D is unclear. CDR1 and CDR2 from the germline V gene are DFQATT and SNEGSKA (reference sequence). The V end was cut by 5 bases, the J end by 7 bases, with 11 bases between. CDR3 length: 11 amino acids. The CDR3 protein is CSAYYAFEAFF. In DNA form, the CDR3 reads TGCAGTGCTTACTATGCCTTTGAAGCTTTCTTT.

V is TRBV28 and J is TRBJ2-1, with 10 bases that match TRBD2. V was clipped by 2 bases and J by 4 bases; unmatched bases: 2. This CDR3 spans 15 amino acids. Germline CDR1 MDHEN, CDR2 SYDVKM. The CDR3 loop is CASSLGLAAYNEQFF. DNA for the CDR3: TGTGCCAGCAGTTTAGGACTAGCGGCGTACAATGAGCAGTTCTTC.

This clone was counted many times. The chain links TRBV6-1 to TRBJ1-1; 9 bases are shared with TRBD1. This CDR3 has 14 amino acids. After removal of 3 bases from V and 4 bases from J, the junction contained 3 bases not matched to a gene. Germline V CDR1 and CDR2: MNHNS, SASEGT. The CDR3 region is CASSDGQGSTEAFF. In nucleotides, the CDR3 is TGTGCCAGCAGTGACGGACAGGGGAGCACTGAAGCTTTCTTT.

This chain joins TRBV27 and TRBJ1-1; tentatively, D is TRBD1 (5 bases). Trimming left V 6 bases short and J 1 base short, with 9 bases between. From germline, CDR1 is MNHEY and CDR2 SMNVEV (reference sequence). The CDR3 is 13 residues long. The CDR3 protein is CASSKDTNTEAFF. For the CDR3, the DNA is TGTGCCAGCAGCAAGGACACGAACACTGAAGCTTTCTTT.